Below, 15 T cell receptor beta chains from the same sample are listed, as sequenced in a study of Ad26.COV2.S vaccination and SARS-CoV-2 variants. Produced via immunoSEQ multiplex PCR; TCRdb's table is partial and in-frame only. Of some 340,000 clones in the sample, roughly 80% were seen once. As to treatment: about 20 received Ad26.COV2.S at low or high dose, single or two shots; about 5 received placebo; per-sample allocation not given. Each sample was drawn 63 days after the first injection (of vaccine or placebo). The sample in question was peripheral blood, obtained in a trial of Ad26.COV2.S vaccine versus placebo. The receptors come from a person aged 18 to 59 who received the Ad26.COV2.S COVID-19 vaccine or a placebo.

This chain links TRBV29-1 with TRBJ2-3, with 7 bases that match TRBD2. The CDR3 runs 14 residues. V was pared by 4 bases and J by 1 base, with 5 bases of the junction left unmatched. Germline lookup yields CDR1 SQVTM and CDR2 ANQGSEA. This CDR3 reads CSVVGGGRTDTQYF. The CDR3 bases are TGCAGCGTTGTGGGCGGGGGACGCACAGATACGCAGTATTTT.

J is TRBJ1-2 and V is TRBV14; D is undetermined. Trimming shortened V by 8 bases and J by 0 bases, and 7 bases separated the two germline ends. This CDR3 has 12 amino acids. Germline V gives CDR1 SGHDN, CDR2 FVKESK. The CDR3 loop is CASGPANYGYTF. The CDR3 nucleotides are TGTGCCAGCGGACCAGCTAACTATGGCTACACCTTC.

This clone has only one observation. V and J are TRBV28 and TRBJ1-1, with D hard to call. CDR1 MDHEN and CDR2 SYDVKM come from the germline V gene. This CDR3 spans 13 amino acids. Trimming left V 6 bases short and J 4 bases short, with 12 bases between. CDR3 in amino acids: CASRPLFPTEAFF. The CDR3 nucleotides are TGTGCCAGCAGGCCACTTTTCCCCACTGAAGCTTTCTTT.

This chain joins TRBV29-1 and TRBJ2-2, with D possibly being TRBD2 (5 bases). Germline V gene lookup returns CDR1 SQVTM and CDR2 ANQGSEA. CDR3 length: 12 residues. V shed 3 bases and J shed 4 bases, with 6 bases lying between them. CDR3 in DNA: TGCAGCGTTGAGGGGAGCACCGGGGAGCTGTTTTTT. This encodes CSVEGSTGELFF.

This chain links TRBV6-5 with TRBJ1-5; D is uncertain. Germline V gene lookup returns CDR1 MNHEY and CDR2 SVGAGI. The CDR3 has 12 amino acids. Trimming removed 8 bases from V and 4 bases from J, with 9 bases in between. CDR3 sequence: CASSAGNQPQHF. CDR3 coding DNA: TGTGCCAGCTCTGCTGGGAATCAGCCCCAGCATTTT.

V and J are TRBV19 and TRBJ1-3; D remains unclear. Looked up from germline, CDR1 is LNHDA and CDR2 is SQIVND (reference sequence). V lost 3 bases, J lost 3 bases, and 9 bases lay in between. The CDR3 is 14 amino acids. The DNA for the CDR3 is TGTGCCAGTAGTATTGGGGTCGGTGGAAACACCATATATTTT. Its translation is CASSIGVGGNTIYF.

The chain links TRBV5-8 to TRBJ2-6, with D possibly matching TRBD2 (6 bases). CDR1 is SGHTS, CDR2 YDEGEE, per germline. This CDR3 has 14 amino acids. Trimming removed 7 bases from V and 1 base from J, with 9 bases in between. CDR3 amino acids: CASGTGSGANVLTF. In DNA form, the CDR3 reads TGTGCCAGCGGGACTGGGTCTGGGGCCAACGTCCTGACTTTC. Full variable domain (outside the CDR3, taken from reference TRBV5-8 and TRBJ2-6): EAGVTQSPTHLIKTRGQQATLRCSPISGHTSVYWYQQALGLGLQFLLWYDEGEERNRGNFPPRFSGRQFPNYSSELNVNALELEDSALYLCASGTGSGANVLTFGAGSRLTVL.

V is TRBV29-1 and J is TRBJ2-5; 8 bases fit TRBD2. The trim removed 4 bases at V and 1 base at J, leaving 8 bases unmatched. Germline CDR1 reads SQVTM; CDR2 reads ANQGSEA. The CDR3 has 15 amino acids. CDR3 in DNA: TGCAGCGTTGCCGGGACCGGGGGGGTCCAAGAGACCCAGTACTTC. Its protein is CSVAGTGGVQETQYF.

This chain links TRBV2 with TRBJ2-5; maybe TRBD1 (5 bases). This CDR3 is built from 14 residues. Germline lookup yields CDR1 SNHLY and CDR2 FYNNEI. V was trimmed by 5 bases and J by 0 bases, leaving 10 bases between them. CDR3 sequence: CASSLSGNQETQYF. CDR3 DNA: TGTGCCAGCAGTTTGTCAGGGAACCAAGAGACCCAGTACTTC.

V is TRBV2 and J is TRBJ1-5, with unresolved D. V was pared by 6 bases and J by 2 bases, with 5 bases between. Germline-derived CDR1 and CDR2 are SNHLY and FYNNEI. The CDR3 totals 12 residues. CDR3 protein: CASRKGNQPQHF. DNA of the CDR3: TGTGCCAGCAGAAAGGGCAATCAGCCCCAGCATTTT.

This chain connects TRBV7-9 to TRBJ1-6; D uncertain. The CDR3 loop spans 15 amino acids. Trimming removed 2 bases at V and 0 bases at J, with 5 bases between. The germline V gene has CDR1 SEHNR and CDR2 FQNEAQ (reference sequence). The CDR3 loop reads CASSLQSSYNSPLHF. In DNA, the CDR3 is TGTGCCAGCAGCTTACAAAGCTCCTATAATTCACCCCTCCACTTT.

J is TRBJ1-1 and V is TRBV7-9, with TRBD1 identical over 9 bases. The CDR3 extends over 13 amino acids. Trimming cost V 5 bases and J 5 bases; bases outside gene matches: 3. CDR1 and CDR2 from the germline V gene are SEHNR and FQNEAQ (reference sequence). CDR3 region: CASSRQGGTEAFF. The CDR3 DNA is TGTGCCAGCAGCCGACAGGGGGGGACTGAAGCTTTCTTT.

This sequence joins TRBV7-8 and TRBJ1-1, with 11 bases identical to TRBD1. CDR1 and CDR2 (germline): SGHVS, FQNEAQ. With 0 bases clipped from V and 8 bases from J, the junction kept 8 bases outside the gene matches. This CDR3 spans 16 amino acids. The CDR3 sequence is CASSLASGQGGSEAFF. CDR3 coding DNA: TGTGCCAGCAGCTTAGCGTCGGGACAGGGGGGGTCGGAAGCTTTCTTT.

CDR3 in DNA: TGTGCCACCACCTTCGACCGGATCCACGAGCAGTACTTC. Amino acid sequence: CATTFDRIHEQYF. V is TRBV2 and J is TRBJ2-7; no definite D call. CDR1 and CDR2 from the germline V gene are SNHLY and FYNNEI. The CDR3 covers 13 residues. The V end lost 10 bases, the J end lost 5 bases, and 18 bases lay between the germline ends.

This chain uses TRBV4-2 with TRBJ1-1; D gene uncertain. CDR3 length: 15 amino acids. The germline V gene encodes CDR1 LGHNA and CDR2 YNFKEQ. V was shortened by 0 bases and J by 0 bases, with 8 bases between the two germline ends. The CDR3 is CASSQDHQLNTEAFF. The CDR3 DNA is TGTGCCAGCAGCCAAGACCACCAATTGAACACTGAAGCTTTCTTT.